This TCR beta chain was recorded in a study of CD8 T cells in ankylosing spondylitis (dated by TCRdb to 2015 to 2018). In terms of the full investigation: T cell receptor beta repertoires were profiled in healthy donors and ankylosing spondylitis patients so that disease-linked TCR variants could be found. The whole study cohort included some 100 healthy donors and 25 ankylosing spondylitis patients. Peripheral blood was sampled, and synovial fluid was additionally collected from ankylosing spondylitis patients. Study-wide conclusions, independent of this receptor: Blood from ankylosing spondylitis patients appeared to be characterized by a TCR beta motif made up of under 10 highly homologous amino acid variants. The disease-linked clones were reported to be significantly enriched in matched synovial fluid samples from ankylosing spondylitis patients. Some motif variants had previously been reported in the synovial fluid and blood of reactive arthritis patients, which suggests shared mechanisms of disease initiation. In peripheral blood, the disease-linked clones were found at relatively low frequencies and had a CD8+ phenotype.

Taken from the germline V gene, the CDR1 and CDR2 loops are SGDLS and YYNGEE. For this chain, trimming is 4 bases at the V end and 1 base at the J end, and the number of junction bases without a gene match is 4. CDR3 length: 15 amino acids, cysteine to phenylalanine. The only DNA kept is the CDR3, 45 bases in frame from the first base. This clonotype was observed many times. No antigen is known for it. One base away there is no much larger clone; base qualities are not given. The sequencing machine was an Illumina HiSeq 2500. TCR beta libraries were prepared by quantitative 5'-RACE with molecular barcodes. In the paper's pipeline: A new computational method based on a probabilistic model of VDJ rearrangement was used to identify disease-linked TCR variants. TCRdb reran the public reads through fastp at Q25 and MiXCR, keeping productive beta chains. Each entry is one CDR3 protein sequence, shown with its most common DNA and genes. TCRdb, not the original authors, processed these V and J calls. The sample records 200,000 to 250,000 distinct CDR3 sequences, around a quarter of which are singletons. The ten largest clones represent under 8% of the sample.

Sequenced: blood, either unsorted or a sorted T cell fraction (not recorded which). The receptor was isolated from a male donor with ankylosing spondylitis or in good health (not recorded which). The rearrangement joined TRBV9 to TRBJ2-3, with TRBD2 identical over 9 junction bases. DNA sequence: TGTGCCAGCAGCCGGACTAGCGAAGGCACAGATACGCAGTATTTT. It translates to CASSRTSEGTDTQYF.